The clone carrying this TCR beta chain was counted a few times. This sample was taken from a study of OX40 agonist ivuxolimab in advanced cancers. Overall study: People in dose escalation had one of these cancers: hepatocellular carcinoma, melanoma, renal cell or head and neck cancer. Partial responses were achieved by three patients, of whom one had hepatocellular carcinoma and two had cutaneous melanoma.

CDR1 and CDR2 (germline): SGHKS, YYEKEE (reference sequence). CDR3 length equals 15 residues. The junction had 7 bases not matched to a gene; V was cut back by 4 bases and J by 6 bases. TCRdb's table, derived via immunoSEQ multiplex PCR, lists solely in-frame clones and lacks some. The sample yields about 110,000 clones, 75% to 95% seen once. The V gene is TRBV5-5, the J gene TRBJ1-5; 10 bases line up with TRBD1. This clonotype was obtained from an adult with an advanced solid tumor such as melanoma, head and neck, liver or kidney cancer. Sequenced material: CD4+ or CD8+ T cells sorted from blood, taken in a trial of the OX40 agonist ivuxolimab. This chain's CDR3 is CASSRQGAQGQPQHF. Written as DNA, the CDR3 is TGTGCCAGCAGCCGACAGGGGGCGCAGGGTCAGCCCCAGCATTTT.